This TCR beta chain is drawn from a study of T cell responses to AZD1222 COVID-19 vaccine. Clones were sequenced by immunoSEQ multiplex PCR, and TCRdb holds only the in-frame ones, with some missing. The data hold tens of thousands of clones, with around 90% observed a single time. The V and J ends lost 3 bases and 1 base respectively, with 4 bases between them. The CDR3 has 13 amino acids. General study points: Sampling that yielded the repertoires occurred only after the peak T cell response. Spike-specific TCR breadth rose after two AZD1222 doses, and depth rose as well. White British ancestry dominated among donors, who included more females, and clonal diversity was possibly underestimated.

Notes on this clone: Its specificity is unknown.

The TCR comes from an adult in good health. The chain carries TRBV12-3 or TRBV12-4 and TRBJ1-5, with unresolved D. The material sequenced was peripheral blood, taken on day 0 of AZD1222 vaccination. The chain's CDR3 is CASSLMSNQPQHF. DNA of the CDR3: TGTGCCAGCAGTTTGATGAGCAATCAGCCCCAGCATTTT.